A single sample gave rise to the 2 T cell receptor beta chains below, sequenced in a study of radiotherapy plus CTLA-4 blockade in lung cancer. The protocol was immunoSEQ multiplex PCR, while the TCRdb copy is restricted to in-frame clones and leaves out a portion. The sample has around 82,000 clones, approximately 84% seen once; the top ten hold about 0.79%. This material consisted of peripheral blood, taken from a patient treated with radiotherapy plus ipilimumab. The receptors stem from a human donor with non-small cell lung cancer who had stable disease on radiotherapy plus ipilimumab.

This CDR3 reads CASSLALGSGPEKLFF. Written as DNA, the CDR3 is TGTGCCAGCAGCTTAGCATTAGGGTCTGGGCCCGAAAAACTGTTTTTT. The chain links TRBV7-9 to TRBJ1-4; unclear D gene. Looked up from germline, CDR1 is SEHNR and CDR2 is FQNEAQ (reference sequence). V lost 0 bases and J lost 8, with 16 bases in between. The CDR3 sequence is 16 residues long.

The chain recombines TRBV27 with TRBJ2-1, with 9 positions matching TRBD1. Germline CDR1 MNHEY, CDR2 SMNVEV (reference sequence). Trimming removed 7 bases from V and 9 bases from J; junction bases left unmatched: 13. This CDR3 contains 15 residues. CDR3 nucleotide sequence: TGTGCCAGCACAACAGGGGGCGCGGGGGTAGTTGAGCAGTTCTTC. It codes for CASTTGGAGVVEQFF.